This paragraph covers one T cell receptor (beta chain) sequence. Its specificity is unknown. Trimming removed 3 bases from V and 3 bases from J; junction bases left unmatched: 5. The CDR3 runs 15 residues. CDR1 is SGHRS, CDR2 YFSETQ, per germline. The sample comes from a study of regulatory T cells in long-lasting Graves disease. Study-level findings and limits: Persistent patients shared more public clonotypes (fewer than 3,000) than newly diagnosed patients (about 1,000).

According to the study, TCR beta libraries were built with iRepertoire HTBI primers and CDR3-region Arm-PCR. TCRdb reprocessed the multiplex PCR reads with MiXCR, giving one entry per CDR3 protein. The sample holds roughly 400,000 distinct CDR3 sequences, roughly 15% seen once. Stated time point: newly diagnosed GD, antithyroid drugs for less than 3 months. TCR sequences were obtained from RNA taken from PBMCs. This same sample was also part of a study on T cells in Graves' hyperthyroidism and ophthalmopathy.

Sequences were derived from peripheral blood mononuclear cells (PBMCs), sampled at new diagnosis, from a patient treated with antithyroid drugs. The gene calls are TRBV5-1 and TRBJ2-5, with TRBD1 matching 10 bases. The sequence was obtained from a young woman with Graves disease. This CDR3 is CASSSTGTGEETQYF. The CDR3 coding sequence is TGCGCCAGCAGCTCCACCGGGACAGGGGAAGAGACCCAGTACTTC.